A single sample gave rise to the 7 T cell receptor beta chains below, sequenced in a study of identical twins. TCRdb passed the 5' RACE reads through MiXCR, listing each CDR3 protein once. The sample contains hundreds of thousands of distinct CDR3 sequences, 20% to 25% of which appear only once. This same sample was also part of a study on yellow fever vaccine responses in identical twins.

Source material: CD4+ T cells sorted from blood. The receptors were gathered from a woman aged 18-29 years in good health.

The V gene is TRBV6-1, the J gene TRBJ2-7; TRBD2 matches at 16 bases. V gave up 6 bases and J gave up 1 base; unmatched junction bases: 6. CDR3 size: 17 residues. Germline CDR1 is MNHNS and CDR2 is SASEGT. The CDR3 DNA is TGTGCCAGCAGCCAGGGACTAGCGGGAGGGAGATCCTACGAGCAGTACTTC. Its protein product is CASSQGLAGGRSYEQYF.

The chain is built from TRBV7-3 and TRBJ2-3, with no clear D. The CDR3 sequence is 13 residues long. Trimming left V 4 bases short and J 4 bases short, with 9 bases between. Germline CDR1 reads SGHTA; CDR2 reads FQGTGA. Here the CDR3 reads CASSSLGPDTQYF. Written as DNA, the CDR3 is TGTGCCAGCAGCTCACTCGGGCCAGATACGCAGTATTTT.

The chain is built from TRBV4-1 and TRBJ2-1; 11 bases are a match to TRBD2. The junction had 18 bases not matched to a gene; V was cut back by 4 bases and J by 1 base. The CDR3 has 21 amino acids. Germline V CDR1 and CDR2: MGHRA, YSYEKL. CDR3 amino acids: CASSLSKGQSLAGGSYNEQFF. The CDR3 nucleotides are TGCGCCAGCAGCCTCTCAAAGGGACAGAGTTTAGCGGGGGGGTCCTACAATGAGCAGTTCTTC.

V and J are TRBV12-3 or TRBV12-4 and TRBJ2-2; 7 positions match TRBD2. CDR3 size: 14 residues. Losses at the gene ends were 5 bases for V and 1 base for J; bases not matched to a gene: 1. CDR3 in amino acids: CASSERENTGELFF. Written as DNA, the CDR3 is TGTGCCAGCAGTGAGCGGGAGAACACCGGGGAGCTGTTTTTT.

This chain joins TRBV5-4 and TRBJ2-6; TRBD1 matches 9 bases. Per germline, CDR1 SGHNT and CDR2 YYREEE (reference sequence). Trimming cost V 5 bases and J 1 base; bases outside gene matches: 7. The CDR3 extends over 17 amino acids. This CDR3 is CASRGGDRVSGANVLTF. The CDR3 DNA sequence: TGTGCCAGCAGGGGAGGGGACAGGGTGTCTGGGGCCAACGTCCTGACTTTC. The full variable domain, completed using reference TRBV5-4 and TRBJ2-6, is ETGVTQSPTHLIKTRGQQVTLRCSSQSGHNTVSWYQQALGQGPQFIFQYYREEENGRGNFPPRFSGLQFPNYSSELNVNALELDDSALYLCASRGGDRVSGANVLTFGAGSRLTVL.

This clonotype was counted a few times. The genes are TRBV7-7 and TRBJ2-2; 15 bases map to TRBD2. Germline V CDR1 and CDR2: SSHAT, FNYEAQ (reference sequence). This CDR3 spans 18 amino acids. With 4 bases clipped from V and 1 base from J, the junction kept 4 bases outside the gene matches. The CDR3 loop is CASSSGLAGGLNTGELFF. In DNA, the CDR3 is TGTGCCAGCAGCTCGGGACTAGCGGGAGGACTGAACACCGGGGAGCTGTTTTTT.

This chain links TRBV12-3 or TRBV12-4 with TRBJ2-5; 9 nucleotides line up with TRBD2. Trimming removed 2 bases from V and 5 bases from J; junction bases left unmatched: 12. The CDR3 contains 17 residues. The CDR3 here is CASSLRPSGVRGETQYF. The CDR3, as DNA: TGTGCCAGCAGTTTAAGGCCTAGCGGGGTGCGAGGGGAGACCCAGTACTTC.